This T cell receptor beta chain stems from a study of cytotoxic CD8 clonotypes in ibrutinib-treated CLL. Repertoires were generated with immunoSEQ multiplex PCR, while TCRdb's copy carries only in-frame clones and drops some. This repertoire shows fewer than 300,000 clones, approximately 76% found once; its top ten account for approximately 5.6%. The receptor's source is a human donor with chronic lymphocytic leukemia. The sample was PBMCs, taken at disease progression, from a patient treated with ibrutinib.

CDR3 coding DNA: TGTGCCAGCAGCTTAGCGGGCAGTTCGGGGACTGAAGCTTTCTTT. It translates to CASSLAGSSGTEAFF. V gene TRBV7-8 combines with J gene TRBJ1-1; D remains ambiguous. V lost 0 bases, J lost 5 bases, and 13 bases lay in between. Germline-derived CDR1 and CDR2 are SGHVS and FQNEAQ. The CDR3 runs 15 residues.